The 3 T cell receptor beta chains below were found in one sample sequenced in a study of T cell responses to AZD1222 COVID-19 vaccine. Clones were sequenced by immunoSEQ multiplex PCR, and TCRdb holds only the in-frame ones, with some missing. Of some 80,000 clones detected, 85% to 90% appear once; the ten largest clones hold roughly 7.5%. Sequences were derived from peripheral blood, sampled on day 0 of AZD1222 vaccination. The receptors originated from an adult in good health.

This chain connects TRBV24-1 to TRBJ2-2; TRBD1 matches 7 bases. The germline V gene has CDR1 KGHDR and CDR2 SFDVKD. J was trimmed by 7 bases and V by 8 bases; bases with no gene match: 3. This CDR3 comprises 12 residues. The CDR3 sequence: CATTPGGGELFF. CDR3 in DNA: TGTGCCACCACCCCAGGGGGCGGGGAGCTGTTTTTT.

The chain recombines TRBV6-5 with TRBJ1-6; unclear D gene. CDR3 length: 12 amino acids. V lost 2 bases and J 7 bases, leaving 3 bases between the germline ends. Germline V lookup: CDR1 MNHEY, CDR2 SVGAGI. The CDR3 sequence: CASSYRNSPLHF. In nucleotides, the CDR3 is TGTGCCAGCAGTTACAGGAATTCACCCCTCCACTTT.

This clone was found once. J is TRBJ1-1 and V is TRBV4-1, with D hard to call. This CDR3 comprises 12 residues. Germline CDR1 MGHRA, CDR2 YSYEKL. V shed 1 base and J shed 8 bases, with 8 bases lying between them. CDR3: CASSQGATEAFF. CDR3 bases: TGCGCCAGCAGCCAAGGGGCGACAGAAGCTTTCTTT.